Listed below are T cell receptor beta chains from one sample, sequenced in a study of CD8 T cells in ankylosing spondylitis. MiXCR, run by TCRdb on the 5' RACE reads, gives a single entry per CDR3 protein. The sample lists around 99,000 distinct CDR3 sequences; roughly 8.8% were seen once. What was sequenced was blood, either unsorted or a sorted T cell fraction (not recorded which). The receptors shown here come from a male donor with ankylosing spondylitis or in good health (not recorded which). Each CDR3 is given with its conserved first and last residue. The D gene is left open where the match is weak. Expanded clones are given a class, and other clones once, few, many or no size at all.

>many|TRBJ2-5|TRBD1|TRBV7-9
TGTGCCAGCAGCTTCGGGTGGGACAGTCTTTTCGAGACCCAGTACTTC
CASSFGWDSLFETQYF
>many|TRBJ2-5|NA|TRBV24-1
TGTGCCACCAGTGATTTGAGGTCCTTGGAGACCCAGTACTTC
CATSDLRSLETQYF
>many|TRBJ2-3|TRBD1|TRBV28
TGTGCCAGCAGCCCTACTACATTGACAGGGGACACAGATACGCAGTATTTT
CASSPTTLTGDTDTQYF
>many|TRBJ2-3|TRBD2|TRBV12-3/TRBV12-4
TGTGCCAGCAGTTTTCGACTAGCGGGGGTGGCAGATACGCAGTATTTT
CASSFRLAGVADTQYF
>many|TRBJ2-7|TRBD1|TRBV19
TGTGCCAGTAGTATAAGCGAGGGGGCAGGCTACGAGCAGTACTTC
CASSISEGAGYEQYF
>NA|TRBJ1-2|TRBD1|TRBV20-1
TGCAGTGCTCCGGACAGGCTCTATGGCTACACCTTC
CSAPDRLYGYTF
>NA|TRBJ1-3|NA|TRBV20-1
TGCAGTGCTAGTGGGACAGGAAACACCATATATTTT
CSASGTGNTIYF
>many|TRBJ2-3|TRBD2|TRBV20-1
TGCAGTGCTAGCCCTGTAGCGGGGCCAGATACGCAGTATTTT
CSASPVAGPDTQYF
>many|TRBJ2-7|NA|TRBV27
TGTGCCAGCAGTTTATCAGGGTCGGACGAGCAGTACTTC
CASSLSGSDEQYF
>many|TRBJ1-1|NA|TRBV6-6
TGTGCCAGCAGGCGTCCTAACACTGAAGCTTTCTTT
CASRRPNTEAFF
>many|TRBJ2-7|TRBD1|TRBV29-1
TGCAGCGTCGCGAACCCCCTGACAGGGGGCAAAACCTACGAGCAGTACTTC
CSVANPLTGGKTYEQYF
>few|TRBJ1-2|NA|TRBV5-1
TGCGCCAGCAGTTCAAAGGTCCCCCCGGAGGGCTACACCTTC
CASSSKVPPEGYTF
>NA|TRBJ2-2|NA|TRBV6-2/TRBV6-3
TGTGCCAGCAGTTACTCGATTTTAGAGCTGAACACCGGGGAGCTGTTTTTT
CASSYSILELNTGELFF
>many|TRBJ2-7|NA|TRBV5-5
TGTGCCAGCAGCCAACCGGGACCCTACGAGCAGTACTTC
CASSQPGPYEQYF
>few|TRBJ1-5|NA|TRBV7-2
TGTGCCAGCAGCTTATATGGGACTTATAGCAATCAGCCCCAGCATTTT
CASSLYGTYSNQPQHF
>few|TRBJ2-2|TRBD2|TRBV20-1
TGCAGTGCTAGTGGCGGGGGGGCGGGTGACACCGGGGAGCTGTTTTTT
CSASGGGAGDTGELFF
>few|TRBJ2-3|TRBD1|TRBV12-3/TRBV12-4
TGTGCCAGCCACCAGGGGGTTGGGACAGATACGCAGTATTTT
CASHQGVGTDTQYF
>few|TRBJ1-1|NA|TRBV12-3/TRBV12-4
TGTGCCAGCATGTGGGGGGTTGACACTGAAGCTTTCTTT
CASMWGVDTEAFF
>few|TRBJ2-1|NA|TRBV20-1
TGCAGTGCTAGAGATATTGGCGGGGCGGCCTACAATGAGCAGTTCTTC
CSARDIGGAAYNEQFF
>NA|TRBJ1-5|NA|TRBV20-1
TGCTGTGCTAGAGATCGCGTGGCAGGGCAGTCCCAGCCCCAGCATTTT
CCARDRVAGQSQPQHF
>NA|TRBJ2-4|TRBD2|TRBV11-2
TGTGCCAGCAGCCCGACTAGCGGGGGGGGGTTGGCCAAAAACATTCAGTACTTC
CASSPTSGGGLAKNIQYF
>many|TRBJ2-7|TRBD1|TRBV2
TGTGCCAGCAGCGGACAGGGTTACTACGAGCAGTACTTC
CASSGQGYYEQYF
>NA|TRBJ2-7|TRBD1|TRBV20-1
TGCAGTGCTGGGACAGGGGGGGATGCTTACGAGCAGTACTTC
CSAGTGGDAYEQYF
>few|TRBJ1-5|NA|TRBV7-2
TGTGCCAGCAGCTTAGCGATTCTGGATTCCCAGCCCCAGCATTTT
CASSLAILDSQPQHF
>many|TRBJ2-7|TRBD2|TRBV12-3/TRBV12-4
TGTGCCAGCAGGAAAGAAGGGAGGGCATACGAGCAGTACTTC
CASRKEGRAYEQYF
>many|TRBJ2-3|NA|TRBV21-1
TGTGCCAGCAGCGCGATCGGACTAGCAATAGATACGCAGTATTTT
CASSAIGLAIDTQYF
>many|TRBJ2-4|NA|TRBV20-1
TGCAGTGCTAGAACAATTGGACAGACCTTAGCCAAAAACATTCAGTACTTC
CSARTIGQTLAKNIQYF
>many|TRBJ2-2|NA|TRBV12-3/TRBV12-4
TGTGCCAGCAGTTTGGACGTCGGAGAGCTGTTTTTT
CASSLDVGELFF
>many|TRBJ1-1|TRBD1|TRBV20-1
TGCAGTGCTTTACCGGGACAGGGAGGTGAAGCTTTCTTT
CSALPGQGGEAFF
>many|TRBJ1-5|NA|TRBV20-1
TGCAGTGCTAGGCGGACGAATCAGCCCCAGCATTTT
CSARRTNQPQHF
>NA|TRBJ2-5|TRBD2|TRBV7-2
TGTGCCAGCAGCTGGAGCGGGGACCAAGAGACCCAGTACTTC
CASSWSGDQETQYF
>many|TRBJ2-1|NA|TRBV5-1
TGCGCCAGCAGCTTGGCCGGGATGGGGATCGATGAGCAGTTCTTC
CASSLAGMGIDEQFF
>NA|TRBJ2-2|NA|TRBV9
TGTGCCAGCAGCGCCGTCATGAACACCGGGGAGCTGTTTTTT
CASSAVMNTGELFF
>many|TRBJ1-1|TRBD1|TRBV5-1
TGCGCCAGCAGCTCCGGGACAGACTTCATGAACACTGAAGCTTTCTTT
CASSSGTDFMNTEAFF
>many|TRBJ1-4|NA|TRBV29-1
TGCAGCGCCACTGGGAATGAAAAACTGTTTTTT
CSATGNEKLFF
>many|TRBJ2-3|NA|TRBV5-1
TGCGCCAGCAGCTTGGGGGGGGCTAGCACAGATACGCAGTATTTT
CASSLGGASTDTQYF
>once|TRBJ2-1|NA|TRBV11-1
TGTGCCAGGAGCTTAAACAATGAGCAGTTCTTC
CARSLNNEQFF
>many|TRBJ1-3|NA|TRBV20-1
TGCAGTGCCACGGGAGGATCAGGGGTTGGAAACACCATATATTTT
CSATGGSGVGNTIYF
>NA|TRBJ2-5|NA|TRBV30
TGTGCCTGGAGTGAAGGACAGCCACAAGAGACCCAGTACTTC
CAWSEGQPQETQYF
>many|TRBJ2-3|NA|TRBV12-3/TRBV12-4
TGTGCCAGCAGCCAAGCAAGACTAGTGGGATGGGCAGATACGCAGTATTTT
CASSQARLVGWADTQYF
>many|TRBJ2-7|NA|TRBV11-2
TGTGCCAGCAGCCCCGGGAGAGGTTACGAGCAGTACTTC
CASSPGRGYEQYF
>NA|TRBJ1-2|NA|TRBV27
TGTGCCAGCAGTTTAGAGGGACACATGGACTATGGCTACACCTTC
CASSLEGHMDYGYTF
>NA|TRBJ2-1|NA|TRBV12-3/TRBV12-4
TGTGCCAGCAGTTTAATGCGGGGATTCAGGCGGGACAATGAGCAGTTCTTC
CASSLMRGFRRDNEQFF
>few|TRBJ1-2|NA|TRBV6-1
TGTGCTAGCGCTACGGGGGCCAACTATGGCTACACCTTC
CASATGANYGYTF
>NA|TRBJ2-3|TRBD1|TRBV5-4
TGTGCCAGCAGCTCGGGACAGGGAAGTGGCGCAGATACGCAGTATTTT
CASSSGQGSGADTQYF
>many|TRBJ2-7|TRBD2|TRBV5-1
TGCGCCAGCAGCTTGGGGGAGCGGGGGGCATCCTACGAGCAGTACTTC
CASSLGERGASYEQYF
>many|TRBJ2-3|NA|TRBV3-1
TGTGCCAGCAGCCTCGGGACCCACCCTAGGGGAGAAGATACGCAGTATTTT
CASSLGTHPRGEDTQYF
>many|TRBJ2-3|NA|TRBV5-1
TGCGCCAGCAGCTTGGCGGCGCGAGCGATCGCAGATACGCAGTATTTT
CASSLAARAIADTQYF
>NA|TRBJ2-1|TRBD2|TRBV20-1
TGCAGTGCTAGGTCGGGACTAGGAACTATCAAGTTCTTC
CSARSGLGTIKFF
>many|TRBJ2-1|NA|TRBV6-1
TGTGCCAGCAGTCCAACCTCCACCAATGAGCAGTTCTTC
CASSPTSTNEQFF
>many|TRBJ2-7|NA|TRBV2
TGTGCCAGCAGCTATATGGGGGAGCAGTACTTC
CASSYMGEQYF
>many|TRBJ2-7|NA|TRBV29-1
TGCAGCGGAAAGGGGGAGGGGGAGCAGTACTTC
CSGKGEGEQYF
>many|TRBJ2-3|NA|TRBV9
TGTGCCAGCAGCGCCCATAGGACCACAACAGATACGCAGTATTTT
CASSAHRTTTDTQYF
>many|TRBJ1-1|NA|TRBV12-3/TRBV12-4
TGTGCCAGCAGTCCCCTTGTCTTGGGTGAAGCTTTCTTT
CASSPLVLGEAFF
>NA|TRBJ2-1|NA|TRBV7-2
TGTGCCAGCAGCTACCTAAATGAGCAGTTCTTC
CASSYLNEQFF
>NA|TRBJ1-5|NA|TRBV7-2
TGTGCCAGCAGCTTAGTCGGATCGCCCAATCAGCCCCAGCATTTT
CASSLVGSPNQPQHF
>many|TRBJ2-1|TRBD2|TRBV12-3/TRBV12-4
TGTGCCAGCAGGTTGAGCGGGGGGGAGTACAATGAGCAGTTCTTC
CASRLSGGEYNEQFF